This T cell receptor (beta chain) was identified during a study of lymphopenia after photon versus proton radiotherapy. Findings and limits, study-wide: A bigger post-nadir fall in TCR diversity correlated inversely with survival time in deceased patients. Under photons, naive T cells and diversity fell while effector/memory populations rose. Survival link was tested only in deceased patients; proton benefit remains a possibility. After the lymphocyte nadir, photon-treated repertoires showed oligoclonal expansion, especially of CD8+ Temra cells.

Per the germline V gene, CDR1 is LGHNA and CDR2 is YSLEER. V lost 4 bases, J lost 0 bases, and 7 bases lay in between. The CDR3 spans 15 residues. Notes on this clone: The antigen is not known.

TCRdb's table, derived via immunoSEQ multiplex PCR, lists solely in-frame clones and lacks some. The sample lists about 7,500 clones; 88% were seen once. This receptor was identified in a woman in her 70s with pancreatic cancer. V usage is TRBV4-3 and J usage is TRBJ2-6; no clear D. The specimen was peripheral blood, collected from a patient treated with photon-based radiotherapy. The CDR3 DNA reads as TGCGCCAGCAGCCGATGGCGCTCTGGGGCCAACGTCCTGACTTTC. As protein: CASSRWRSGANVLTF.